Each of the 24 T cell receptor beta chains below was sequenced from the same sample in a study of cytomegalovirus exposure and HLA in healthy donors. The PCR employed 60 Vbeta primers together with 13 Jbeta primers. Data came from immunoSEQ multiplex PCR; TCRdb stores just in-frame clones and leaves some out. The data hold roughly 200,000 clones, with 70% observed a single time. Sample: PBMCs. All receptors derive from a man aged 40-49 years in good health and CMV-seropositive.

A few counts support this clone. Other nucleotide sequences in the sample specify the same CDR3. The chain is built from TRBV5-1 and TRBJ1-1; D is unclear. Germline values: CDR1 SGHRS, CDR2 YFSETQ. The V end lost 2 bases, the J end lost 4 bases, and 12 bases lay between the germline ends. This CDR3 spans 14 amino acids. CDR3 amino acids: CASSFGTGGTEAFF. The CDR3 coding sequence is TGCGCCAGCAGCTTCGGAACTGGAGGCACTGAAGCTTTCTTT.

This chain links TRBV10-1 with TRBJ2-5; D is possibly TRBD2 (6 bases). V gave up 4 bases and J gave up 5 bases, with 14 bases separating them. CDR3 length equals 14 residues. The germline V gene has CDR1 WNHNN and CDR2 SYGVQD (reference sequence). The CDR3 region has the DNA TGCGCCAGCAGTGCCGAGCTAGCGAAGGAGACCCAGTACTTC. Translating it yields CASSAELAKETQYF.

The CDR3 region is CASSPSRGGHTEAFF. The CDR3 nucleotides read TGTGCCAGCAGCCCCTCGAGGGGGGGGCACACTGAAGCTTTCTTT. This sequence joins TRBV7-9 and TRBJ1-1; a weak D match, TRBD1 (6 bases). The germline V gene encodes CDR1 SEHNR and CDR2 FQNEAQ (reference sequence). This CDR3 region has 15 residues. V shed 5 bases and J shed 3 bases, with 16 bases lying between them.

This clone has more than one count but fewer than ten. The J gene is TRBJ1-1, the V gene TRBV27, with D possibly being TRBD1 (6 bases). CDR1 is MNHEY and CDR2 is SMNVEV in the germline V gene (reference sequence). V dropped 6 bases and J dropped 6 bases, with 14 bases sitting between them. CDR3 size: 13 residues. CDR3 in DNA: TGTGCCAGCAGCCGTAACAGGGATTCTGAAGCTTTCTTT. This codes for CASSRNRDSEAFF.

The chain joins TRBV6-1 to TRBJ1-6; D is uncertain. The germline CDR1 and CDR2 sequences are MNHNS and SASEGT. V was cut by 3 bases and J by 7 bases, with 19 bases left in between. This CDR3 comprises 17 residues. Here the CDR3 DNA reads TGTGCCAGCAGTGACCTTCTTTCCGGTTCATTGAATTCACCCCTCCACTTT. Amino acid sequence: CASSDLLSGSLNSPLHF.

The chain employs TRBV19 and TRBJ1-1, with a possible D match to TRBD1 (5 bases). Deletions cut 6 bases from V and 5 bases from J, with 10 bases between. The CDR3 length is 12 residues. Germline V gene lookup returns CDR1 LNHDA and CDR2 SQIVND (reference sequence). In nucleotides, the CDR3 is TGTGCCAGTAGCTACGACAGAACTGAAGCTTTCTTT. It specifies CASSYDRTEAFF.

V and J are TRBV5-1 and TRBJ2-5, with 10 bases matching TRBD2. Per germline, CDR1 SGHRS and CDR2 YFSETQ. V trimming: 0 bases; J trimming: 11 bases; junction bases outside the gene matches: 10. This CDR3 contains 15 residues. CDR3 protein: CASSLDSGGMGEQYF. The CDR3 region has the DNA TGCGCCAGCAGCTTGGATAGCGGGGGGATGGGGGAGCAGTACTTC.

The genes are TRBV19 and TRBJ1-5, with D possibly TRBD1 on 5 matching bases. V lost 5 bases and J lost 7, with 21 bases in between. The CDR3 sequence is 16 residues long. CDR1 and CDR2 (germline): LNHDA, SQIVND (reference sequence). The CDR3 sequence is CASSWRAQEGGQPQHF. The CDR3 nucleotides read TGTGCCAGTAGTTGGAGGGCACAGGAGGGAGGGCAGCCCCAGCATTTT.

V gene TRBV27 combines with J gene TRBJ2-7; a possible D gene is TRBD1 (5 bases). The V and J ends lost 5 bases and 5 bases respectively, with 19 bases between them. The CDR3 is made up of 15 amino acids. CDR1 is MNHEY and CDR2 is SMNVEV in the germline V gene (reference sequence). CDR3 residues: CASSPRQSTRNEQYF. CDR3 DNA sequence: TGTGCCAGCAGTCCTCGACAGTCTACGAGGAACGAGCAGTACTTC.

The rearrangement joins TRBV5-1 to TRBJ1-1; a weak D match, TRBD1 (6 bases). With 0 bases removed from V and 1 base from J, the gap between germline ends came to 7 bases. Germline V CDR1 and CDR2: SGHRS, YFSETQ. The CDR3 is 14 amino acids. The CDR3 is CASSLGGPNTEAFF. CDR3 nucleotide sequence: TGCGCCAGCAGCTTGGGGGGGCCGAACACTGAAGCTTTCTTT.

The chain carries TRBV2 and TRBJ2-2; tentative D call: TRBD1 (5 bases). This CDR3 is built from 17 residues. Germline loops: CDR1 SNHLY, CDR2 FYNNEI. Between the trimmed V and J ends, which lost 6 bases and 0 bases, there was a span of 17 bases. In DNA, the CDR3 is TGTGCCAGCAGCCTAGGGGCGCCCAGGCCGAACACCGGGGAGCTGTTTTTT. It translates to CASSLGAPRPNTGELFF.

J is TRBJ2-3 and V is TRBV7-8; 7 bases fit TRBD1. The length of the CDR3 is 15 residues. Germline lookup yields CDR1 SGHVS and CDR2 FQNEAQ. Unmatched junction bases numbered 11, after V lost 6 bases and J lost 5 bases. Here the CDR3 reads CASSSDRVGGDTQYF. The DNA of the CDR3 is TGTGCCAGCAGTTCCGACAGGGTTGGAGGAGATACGCAGTATTTT.

The chain carries TRBV4-1 and TRBJ1-1, with D tentatively TRBD1 (5 bases). The CDR3 contains 14 residues. The V gene's germline CDR1 is MGHRA and CDR2 YSYEKL. V was cut by 2 bases and J by 0 bases, with 7 bases left in between. The CDR3 loop reads CASSQTQVNTEAFF. The CDR3 coding sequence is TGCGCCAGCAGCCAAACACAGGTGAACACTGAAGCTTTCTTT.

The chain recombines TRBV2 with TRBJ2-7; no reliable D call. Germline assignment: CDR1 SNHLY and CDR2 FYNNEI. V lost 6 bases and J 5 bases, leaving 20 bases between the germline ends. This CDR3 has 15 amino acids. In DNA form, the CDR3 reads TGTGCCAGCAGAGATACCGGGTCTTCGATGAACGAGCAGTACTTC. Protein product: CASRDTGSSMNEQYF.

This chain uses TRBV6-5 with TRBJ1-6; D may be TRBD1 (5 bases). Germline CDR1 and CDR2: MNHEY and SVGAGI. Trimming took 4 bases from V and 0 from J, leaving 10 bases between them. The CDR3 totals 16 residues. The DNA of the CDR3 is TGTGCCAGCAGTTCGAGACAGAGCTCCTATAATTCACCCCTCCACTTT. Amino acids: CASSSRQSSYNSPLHF.

This clone occurred a few times. The CDR3 spells CASARGDSGNTIYF. Here the CDR3 DNA reads TGTGCCAGCGCACGGGGGGATTCTGGAAACACCATATATTTT. The chain joins TRBV11-1 to TRBJ1-3; weak D call: TRBD1 (5 bases). V lost 8 bases and J 1 base, leaving 12 bases between the germline ends. CDR1 is SGHAT, CDR2 FQDESV, per germline (reference sequence). The CDR3 loop spans 14 amino acids.

V usage is TRBV10-2 and J usage is TRBJ2-1, with D hard to call. Germline V gene lookup returns CDR1 WSHSY and CDR2 SAAADI. The CDR3 is made up of 15 amino acids. Trimming left V 3 bases short and J 0 bases short, with 9 bases between. CDR3 DNA: TGCGCCAGCAGTGACATTACGAGCTCCTACAATGAGCAGTTCTTC. As protein: CASSDITSSYNEQFF.

The chain uses TRBV28 and TRBJ2-7; possible D gene TRBD2, 6 bases. V was shortened by 2 bases and J by 7 bases, with 9 bases between the two germline ends. This CDR3 is built from 12 residues. Germline CDR1 MDHEN, CDR2 SYDVKM. The chain's CDR3 is CASSLAGREQYF. In nucleotides, the CDR3 is TGTGCCAGCAGTTTAGCGGGAAGGGAGCAGTACTTC.

This clone was recorded only once. DNA of the CDR3: TGTGCCAGCAGCTTAGGGACTGCCCAAGAGACCCAGTACTTC. Protein: CASSLGTAQETQYF. V and J are TRBV11-2 and TRBJ2-5; weak D call: TRBD2 (5 bases). The germline CDR1 and CDR2 sequences are SGHAT and FQNNGV. With 1 base removed from V and 1 base from J, the gap between germline ends came to 7 bases. The CDR3 runs to 14 residues.

The CDR3 here is CASRDRGPNYGYTF. CDR3 bases: TGTGCCAGCAGGGACAGGGGACCTAACTATGGCTACACCTTC. The chain links TRBV19 to TRBJ1-2; 10 positions agree with TRBD1. The CDR3 sequence is 14 residues long. Germline assignment: CDR1 LNHDA and CDR2 SQIVND (reference sequence). Unmatched junction bases numbered 4, after V lost 9 bases and J lost 0 bases.

The gene calls are TRBV5-1 and TRBJ2-2, with TRBD2 matching 9 bases. Looked up from germline, CDR1 is SGHRS and CDR2 is YFSETQ. The CDR3 spans 15 residues. Unmatched junction bases numbered 6, after V lost 6 bases and J lost 3 bases. CDR3 nucleotide sequence: TGCGCCAGCAACGAGGTAGCGGGGGACACCGGGGAGCTGTTTTTT. The encoded protein is CASNEVAGDTGELFF.

J is TRBJ1-2 and V is TRBV25-1; D call uncertain. The CDR3 contains 15 residues. Germline CDR1 reads MGHDK; CDR2 reads SYGVNS. Trimming removed 0 bases from V and 6 bases from J, with 14 bases in between. CDR3 sequence: CASSEYEGSGHGYTF. CDR3 sequence (DNA): TGTGCCAGCAGTGAATATGAGGGATCAGGCCATGGCTACACCTTC.

The chain recombines TRBV28 with TRBJ1-1, with 12 bases aligning to TRBD1. CDR3 size: 17 residues. Germline CDR1 and CDR2: MDHEN and SYDVKM. J gave up 7 bases and V 2 bases, and 11 bases lay outside the gene matches. CDR3 amino acids: CASSLAGTGGLIGEAFF. The CDR3 DNA sequence: TGTGCCAGCAGTTTAGCCGGGACAGGGGGCTTAATAGGTGAAGCTTTCTTT.

The chain is built from TRBV10-3 and TRBJ1-1, with D maybe TRBD1 (5 bases). Germline V gene lookup returns CDR1 ENHRY and CDR2 SYGVKD. There are 13 residues in the CDR3. V shed 4 bases and J shed 11 bases, with 17 bases lying between them. The chain's CDR3 is CAISGGAGLRAFF. The CDR3 bases are TGTGCCATCAGTGGCGGGGCTGGACTGAGGGCTTTCTTT.